These T cell receptor beta chains were read from a single sample in a study of blood T cell repertoires in COVID-19. Measured with immunoSEQ multiplex PCR; TCRdb has only the in-frame clones, and not every one. This sample has about 340,000 clones, with approximately 86% found just once. What was sequenced was PBMCs or T cells enriched from blood (not recorded which). The receptors come from a woman in her thirties or forties with acute COVID-19. CDR3s include the opening cysteine and the closing phenylalanine or tryptophan. D genes are given only for firm matches. Clone size, where shown, is once, few, many, or a class for clones that have expanded.

v_call: TRBV19; d_call: .; j_call: TRBJ1-1; clone_size: .; cdr3_aa: CASSFQGNRRNTEAFF; cdr3_nt: TGTGCCAGTAGTTTCCAGGGAAACAGGAGGAACACTGAAGCTTTCTTT
v_call: TRBV3-1/TRBV3-2; d_call: TRBD2; j_call: TRBJ2-1; clone_size: once; cdr3_aa: CASSQDSSGRRGEQFF; cdr3_nt: TGTGCCAGCAGCCAAGATAGCAGCGGGAGGAGGGGTGAGCAGTTCTTC
v_call: TRBV2; d_call: .; j_call: TRBJ1-6; clone_size: .; cdr3_aa: CASSGTGGYTNSPLHF; cdr3_nt: TGTGCCAGCAGTGGTACGGGGGGCTACACCAATTCACCCCTCCACTTT
v_call: TRBV7-2; d_call: TRBD1; j_call: TRBJ2-7; clone_size: .; cdr3_aa: CASSLDGTAQYEQYF; cdr3_nt: TGTGCCAGCAGCTTAGACGGGACAGCTCAGTACGAGCAGTACTTC
v_call: TRBV29-1; d_call: .; j_call: TRBJ2-1; clone_size: few; cdr3_aa: CSSKGGTYNEQFF; cdr3_nt: TGCAGCAGTAAAGGCGGAACCTACAATGAGCAGTTCTTC
v_call: TRBV12-5; d_call: TRBD1; j_call: TRBJ2-7; clone_size: .; cdr3_aa: CASGLVTGGPAPYEQYF; cdr3_nt: TGTGCTAGTGGTTTAGTTACAGGGGGCCCAGCACCATACGAGCAGTACTTC
v_call: TRBV10-3; d_call: TRBD2; j_call: TRBJ2-2; clone_size: .; cdr3_aa: CAIPMLGLAGEADTGELFF; cdr3_nt: TGTGCCATCCCAATGCTCGGACTAGCGGGAGAGGCGGACACCGGGGAGCTGTTTTTT
v_call: TRBV6-6; d_call: .; j_call: TRBJ2-7; clone_size: .; cdr3_aa: CASSPDTSYEQYF; cdr3_nt: TGTGCCAGCAGCCCCGACACTTCCTACGAGCAGTACTTC
v_call: TRBV7-2; d_call: TRBD2; j_call: TRBJ2-3; clone_size: .; cdr3_aa: CASSLALAGAPDTQYF; cdr3_nt: TGTGCCAGCAGCTTAGCGCTAGCGGGAGCTCCAGATACGCAGTATTTT
v_call: TRBV18; d_call: .; j_call: TRBJ1-1; clone_size: .; cdr3_aa: CASSPTAGVNTEAFF; cdr3_nt: TGTGCCAGCTCACCAACGGCGGGAGTGAACACTGAAGCTTTCTTT
v_call: TRBV3-1/TRBV3-2; d_call: TRBD1; j_call: TRBJ1-1; clone_size: .; cdr3_aa: CASSQHRDRNTEAFF; cdr3_nt: TGTGCCAGCAGCCAACACCGGGACAGGAACACTGAAGCTTTCTTT
v_call: TRBV6-5; d_call: .; j_call: TRBJ2-7; clone_size: once; cdr3_aa: CASRRQSSYEQYF; cdr3_nt: TGTGCCAGCAGGCGACAAAGCTCCTACGAGCAGTACTTC
v_call: TRBV19; d_call: TRBD1; j_call: TRBJ1-1; clone_size: .; cdr3_aa: CASSTQDREAEAFF; cdr3_nt: TGTGCCAGTAGTACCCAAGACAGGGAAGCCGAAGCTTTCTTT
v_call: TRBV19; d_call: TRBD1; j_call: TRBJ1-2; clone_size: .; cdr3_aa: CASSIERDSPGYTF; cdr3_nt: TGTGCCAGTAGTATAGAACGGGACAGCCCAGGCTACACCTTC
v_call: TRBV5-5; d_call: .; j_call: TRBJ1-4; clone_size: .; cdr3_aa: CASSPSGTIEKLFF; cdr3_nt: TGTGCCAGCAGCCCATCCGGGACAATTGAAAAACTGTTTTTT
v_call: TRBV5-1; d_call: TRBD1; j_call: TRBJ1-1; clone_size: .; cdr3_aa: CASSEGQVNTEAFF; cdr3_nt: TGCGCCAGCAGCGAGGGACAGGTGAACACTGAAGCTTTCTTT
v_call: TRBV29-1; d_call: .; j_call: TRBJ2-7; clone_size: .; cdr3_aa: CSVGPGASYEQYF; cdr3_nt: TGCAGCGTTGGACCTGGGGCATCCTACGAGCAGTACTTC
v_call: TRBV18; d_call: .; j_call: TRBJ1-4; clone_size: .; cdr3_aa: CASSTTVLTGSEKLFF; cdr3_nt: TGTGCCAGCTCAACCACGGTCTTAACAGGGAGTGAAAAACTGTTTTTT
v_call: TRBV6-5; d_call: .; j_call: TRBJ2-7; clone_size: few; cdr3_aa: CASSYQSGLGEQYF; cdr3_nt: TGTGCCAGCAGTTACCAAAGCGGCCTAGGCGAGCAGTACTTC
v_call: TRBV10-3; d_call: .; j_call: TRBJ1-6; clone_size: few; cdr3_aa: CAISERSSSYNSPLHF; cdr3_nt: TGTGCCATCAGTGAGCGGAGCAGCTCCTATAATTCACCCCTCCACTTT
v_call: TRBV20-1; d_call: TRBD1; j_call: TRBJ1-1; clone_size: .; cdr3_aa: CSARQGAQAFF; cdr3_nt: TGCAGTGCTAGGCAGGGGGCGCAAGCTTTCTTT
v_call: TRBV7-8; d_call: .; j_call: TRBJ1-1; clone_size: .; cdr3_aa: CASSLAVQGGTEAFF; cdr3_nt: TGTGCCAGCAGCTTAGCAGTTCAGGGTGGCACTGAAGCTTTCTTT
v_call: TRBV6-2/TRBV6-3; d_call: .; j_call: TRBJ1-4; clone_size: .; cdr3_aa: CASSLDPGHRTTNEKLFF; cdr3_nt: TGTGCCAGCAGTTTAGATCCGGGACACCGAACAACTAATGAAAAACTGTTTTTT
v_call: TRBV18; d_call: .; j_call: TRBJ1-5; clone_size: once; cdr3_aa: CASSPTAGSGNQPQHF; cdr3_nt: TGTGCCAGCTCACCGACGGCGGGGTCCGGGAATCAGCCCCAGCATTTT
v_call: TRBV6-5; d_call: TRBD1; j_call: TRBJ2-7; clone_size: .; cdr3_aa: CASFGGQGAVGQYF; cdr3_nt: TGTGCCAGCTTCGGTGGACAGGGGGCTGTAGGGCAGTACTTC
v_call: TRBV7-9; d_call: .; j_call: TRBJ1-1; clone_size: .; cdr3_aa: CASSLGASMNTEAFF; cdr3_nt: TGTGCCAGCAGCTTAGGAGCATCCATGAACACTGAAGCTTTCTTT
v_call: TRBV19; d_call: .; j_call: TRBJ1-1; clone_size: .; cdr3_aa: CASSTQTDRNTEAFF; cdr3_nt: TGTGCCAGTAGTACCCAGACTGACCGAAACACTGAAGCTTTCTTT
v_call: TRBV2; d_call: TRBD2; j_call: TRBJ2-3; clone_size: .; cdr3_aa: CASSESPSGGAFDTQYF; cdr3_nt: TGTGCCAGCAGTGAATCGCCTAGCGGGGGGGCATTCGATACGCAGTATTTT
v_call: TRBV2; d_call: TRBD2; j_call: TRBJ2-5; clone_size: once; cdr3_aa: CASSRNGGQETQYF; cdr3_nt: TGTGCCAGCAGCCGAAACGGGGGGCAAGAGACCCAGTACTTC
v_call: TRBV24-1; d_call: TRBD1; j_call: TRBJ2-7; clone_size: .; cdr3_aa: CATQGPYEQYF; cdr3_nt: TGTGCCACACAGGGGCCCTACGAGCAGTACTTC
v_call: TRBV9; d_call: .; j_call: TRBJ1-3; clone_size: .; cdr3_aa: CASSVEPHPSGNTIYF; cdr3_nt: TGTGCCAGCAGCGTAGAACCACACCCTTCTGGAAACACCATATATTTT
v_call: TRBV27; d_call: TRBD1; j_call: TRBJ2-6; clone_size: .; cdr3_aa: CASSLFFARRGQGASGANVLTF; cdr3_nt: TGTGCCAGCAGTTTATTTTTTGCCCGCCGGGGACAGGGGGCGTCTGGGGCCAACGTCCTGACTTTC